This T cell receptor (beta chain) was found in a study of beta chain features in type 1 diabetes. CDR1 is LGHNT, CDR2 FRNRAP, per germline. This CDR3 is built from 14 residues. The V end was cut by 7 bases, the J end by 4 bases, with 16 bases between. Study results and caveats: HLA influence on TCRB rearrangement stayed unresolved here. Among patients with Type 1 diabetes, TCRB CDR3s were moderately but significantly shorter in every one of the four CD4+ subsets. Equally in patients and controls, PCR might preferentially amplify shorter templates.

In total, each donor contributed a single heparinised blood draw that averaged around 100 mL. Points on this clone: What it binds is not known.

The study reverse transcribed the entire isolated RNA, so it sequenced expressed TCRB transcripts. Read counts averaged roughly 4 million for samples of naive, central memory and regulatory T cells. The protocol was immunoSEQ multiplex PCR, while the TCRdb copy is restricted to in-frame clones and leaves out a portion. Among some 350,000 clones, roughly 13% were seen once, and the ten largest hold approximately 0.016%. This rearrangement joins TRBV12-5 to TRBJ1-2; tentative D call: TRBD1 (5 bases). This sequence was found in a woman between 18 and 29 years old with type 1 diabetes. Source material: naive CD4+ T cells from blood. The CDR3 DNA is TGTGCTAGTGCCCAGGCGGGGGAGAGCTATGGCTACACCTTC. This sequence encodes CASAQAGESYGYTF.